Below, 21 T cell receptor beta chains from the same sample are listed, as sequenced in a study of early T cells in non-severe SARS-CoV-2 infection. TCRdb analysed the 5' RACE reads with MiXCR anew, one entry per CDR3 protein. The sample holds some 32,000 distinct CDR3 sequences, about 5.7% seen once. The material sequenced was whole blood. These receptors originate from an adult who was a healthcare worker with PCR-confirmed SARS-CoV-2 infection or an uninfected control (not recorded which).

At least ten counts were recorded for this clonotype. This chain joins TRBV30 and TRBJ2-1; TRBD2 aligns across 9 bases. Trimming removed 7 bases from V and 7 bases from J; junction bases left unmatched: 11. CDR1 and CDR2 from the germline V gene are GTSNPN and SVGIG (reference sequence). The CDR3 covers 14 residues. CDR3: CASIAGAGENEQFF. The CDR3 coding sequence is TGTGCCTCTATAGCGGGAGCTGGTGAAAATGAGCAGTTCTTC.

This chain's CDR3 is CASSLRPGVQGLAGTTGELFF. CDR3 coding DNA: TGCGCCAGCAGCTTGAGGCCAGGGGTTCAAGGACTAGCGGGAACCACCGGGGAGCTGTTTTTT. The gene calls are TRBV5-1 and TRBJ2-2; 12 bases are a match to TRBD2. Looked up from germline, CDR1 is SGHRS and CDR2 is YFSETQ. The CDR3 extends over 21 amino acids. With 1 base clipped from V and 4 bases from J, the junction kept 17 bases outside the gene matches.

This chain connects TRBV30 to TRBJ1-3; 7 positions agree with TRBD1. The CDR3 extends over 15 amino acids. Germline V gives CDR1 GTSNPN, CDR2 SVGIG (reference sequence). V shed 3 bases, J shed 7 bases, and the junction held 12 bases outside the gene matches. The CDR3 coding sequence is TGTGCCTGGAGCGGACAGGACCTCCCGGCGAACACCATATATTTT. Its protein product is CAWSGQDLPANTIYF.

This clonotype was observed many times. The gene calls are TRBV6-5 and TRBJ1-2; a possible D gene is TRBD1 (6 bases). The germline CDR1 and CDR2 sequences are MNHEY and SVGAGI. Deletions cut 6 bases from V and 4 bases from J, with 15 bases between. The CDR3 has 14 residues. DNA for the CDR3: TGTGCCAGCAGCGTACAGGGAGCCGGCTATGGCTACACCTTC. Its translation: CASSVQGAGYGYTF.

This clonotype turned up a few times. The genes are TRBV3-1 and TRBJ2-7, with 7 bases aligning to TRBD1. Trimming took 0 bases from V and 1 from J; bases not matched to a gene: 6. This CDR3 contains 16 residues. Per germline, CDR1 LGHDT and CDR2 YNNKEL (reference sequence). The CDR3 reads CASSQELTGKSYEQYF. The CDR3 DNA sequence: TGTGCCAGCAGCCAAGAGTTGACAGGGAAATCCTACGAGCAGTACTTC.

The chain couples TRBV28 to TRBJ2-6; D is ambiguous. The CDR3 runs 13 residues. V lost 7 bases and J 6 bases, leaving 10 bases between the germline ends. Germline CDR1 and CDR2: MDHEN and SYDVKM. CDR3 sequence reads: CASTPNEANVLTF. The CDR3 coding sequence is TGTGCCAGCACCCCGAACGAGGCCAACGTCCTGACTTTC.

The chain uses TRBV20-1 and TRBJ2-3; D unresolved. Germline V gene lookup returns CDR1 DFQATT and CDR2 SNEGSKA (reference sequence). The CDR3 has 15 residues. V was pared by 0 bases and J by 0 bases, with 10 bases between. The CDR3 coding sequence is TGCAGTGCTAGAGATTTCCAGGCCAGCACAGATACGCAGTATTTT. It is translated as CSARDFQASTDTQYF.

The V and J genes are TRBV7-9 and TRBJ2-3, with 8 positions matching TRBD2. The CDR3 covers 15 residues. J was trimmed by 3 bases and V by 2 bases; bases with no gene match: 4. Germline loops: CDR1 SEHNR, CDR2 FQNEAQ (reference sequence). Here the CDR3 DNA reads TGTGCCAGCAGCTTATCAGGCGGGAGGACAGATACGCAGTATTTT. Amino acid sequence: CASSLSGGRTDTQYF.

This chain uses TRBV2 with TRBJ2-1; weak D call: TRBD2 (6 bases). CDR3 length equals 15 residues. V shed 4 bases and J shed 0 bases, with 10 bases lying between them. The germline V gene has CDR1 SNHLY and CDR2 FYNNEI. CDR3 protein: CASSGGGTSYNEQFF. DNA of the CDR3: TGTGCCAGCAGTGGAGGCGGGACCTCCTACAATGAGCAGTTCTTC. Supplemented by reference TRBV2 and TRBJ2-1, the full variable domain reads EPEVTQTPSHQVTQMGQEVILRCVPISNHLYFYWYRQILGQKVEFLVSFYNNEISEKSEIFDDQFSVERPDGSNFTLKIRSTKLEDSAMYFCASSGGGTSYNEQFFGPGTRLTVL.

This clonotype was detected ten times or more. V usage is TRBV20-1 and J usage is TRBJ2-5; 10 nucleotides align to TRBD2. The CDR3 sequence is 14 residues long. Germline-derived CDR1 and CDR2 are DFQATT and SNEGSKA (reference sequence). With 3 bases clipped from V and 3 bases from J, the junction kept 4 bases outside the gene matches. The CDR3 is CSASLLAGEETQYF. As DNA, the CDR3 is TGCAGTGCTAGTTTGCTAGCGGGGGAAGAGACCCAGTACTTC.

This clonotype was observed many times. The chain has TRBV28 and TRBJ2-7, with TRBD1 identical over 8 bases. Germline loops: CDR1 MDHEN, CDR2 SYDVKM. V shed 5 bases, J shed 5 bases, and the junction held 11 bases outside the gene matches. The CDR3 length is 15 residues. CDR3: CASSPRGQGRNEQYF. Here the CDR3 DNA reads TGTGCCAGCAGTCCTCGTGGACAGGGTCGGAACGAGCAGTACTTC.

This clonotype was detected ten times or more. The V call is TRBV3-1, the J call TRBJ2-1; 16 positions match TRBD2. Per germline, CDR1 LGHDT and CDR2 YNNKEL (reference sequence). CDR3 length: 18 amino acids. With V trimmed by 6 bases and J by 3 bases, 8 bases remained unmatched. The CDR3 spells CASSPGTSGRAGYNEQFF. For the CDR3, the DNA is TGTGCCAGCAGTCCCGGGACTAGCGGGAGGGCCGGCTACAATGAGCAGTTCTTC.

The sample holds a few counts of this clonotype. The chain employs TRBV20-1 and TRBJ2-7; 10 bases are a match to TRBD1. Germline CDR1 and CDR2: DFQATT and SNEGSKA (reference sequence). J was trimmed by 2 bases and V by 2 bases; bases with no gene match: 6. This CDR3 region has 15 residues. CDR3 in amino acids: CSARHSGTGAYEQYF. The CDR3, as DNA: TGCAGTGCTAGACATTCCGGGACAGGGGCCTACGAGCAGTACTTC.

This clonotype was found many times. V is TRBV5-4 and J is TRBJ2-1, with 7 bases identical to TRBD2. V trimming: 3 bases; J trimming: 2 bases; junction bases outside the gene matches: 8. CDR3 size: 16 residues. CDR1 is SGHNT and CDR2 is YYREEE in the germline V gene (reference sequence). The CDR3 coding sequence is TGTGCCAGCAGCTCCCATGGAAGCGGGACCTACAATGAGCAGTTCTTC. This sequence encodes CASSSHGSGTYNEQFF.

The sample holds many counts of this clonotype. V gene TRBV12-3 or TRBV12-4 combines with J gene TRBJ2-1; D remains unclear. The V end was cut by 4 bases, the J end by 2 bases, with 0 bases between. The CDR3 spans 11 residues. Here the CDR3 DNA reads TGTGCCAGCAGTTCCTACAATGAGCAGTTCTTC. This translates into CASSSYNEQFF.

The V call is TRBV12-3 or TRBV12-4, the J call TRBJ2-5, with 8 bases identical to TRBD1. The CDR3 sequence is 15 residues long. The V and J ends lost 2 bases and 4 bases, in that order; junction bases with no gene match: 6. The CDR3 loop reads CASSLQGARGETQYF. DNA for the CDR3: TGTGCCAGCAGTTTACAGGGGGCGCGGGGAGAGACCCAGTACTTC.

Ten or more counts support this clonotype. V is TRBV11-1 and J is TRBJ2-7; 8 nucleotides agree with TRBD2. Germline V CDR1 and CDR2: SGHAT, FQDESV (reference sequence). The CDR3 is 14 residues long. V dropped 2 bases and J dropped 7; count of bases not matched to a gene: 7. The CDR3 region is CASSLPGLGKEQYF. CDR3 DNA: TGTGCCAGCAGCTTACCGGGACTAGGTAAAGAGCAGTACTTC. The whole variable domain, remainder taken from reference TRBV11-1 and TRBJ2-7, is EAEVAQSPRYKITEKSQAVAFWCDPISGHATLYWYRQILGQGPELLVQFQDESVVDDSQLPKDRFSAERLKGVDSTLKIQPAELGDSAMYLCASSLPGLGKEQYFGPGTRLTVT.

This clonotype was recorded many times. The chain uses TRBV5-5 and TRBJ2-5, with TRBD1 as a possible D gene (6 bases). The CDR3 is 14 residues long. Germline loops: CDR1 SGHKS, CDR2 YYEKEE (reference sequence). Trimming took 5 bases from V and 1 from J, leaving 12 bases between them. The CDR3 reads CASSHTGRQETQYF. In DNA, the CDR3 is TGTGCCAGCAGTCATACAGGGCGCCAAGAGACCCAGTACTTC.

In this sample, this clonotype turned up many times. This chain connects TRBV7-2 to TRBJ1-5, with D possibly matching TRBD1 (5 bases). Germline V gives CDR1 SGHTA, CDR2 FQGNSA. This CDR3 has 15 amino acids. V gave up 7 bases and J gave up 5 bases, with 18 bases separating them. CDR3 residues: CASNAGGGRHQPQHF. In DNA, the CDR3 is TGTGCCAGCAACGCCGGGGGAGGCCGGCATCAGCCCCAGCATTTT.

This clonotype rates as medium-sized. This sequence joins TRBV2 and TRBJ2-1; 8 bases are a match to TRBD2. The CDR3 totals 14 residues. Germline trimming cut 6 bases from V and 6 bases from J; bases unmatched to any gene: 7. CDR1 and CDR2 (germline): SNHLY, FYNNEI. CDR3 residues: CASRGAGELNEQFF. In DNA, the CDR3 is TGTGCCAGCAGGGGAGCGGGAGAGCTCAATGAGCAGTTCTTC.

This clonotype was recorded at least ten times. This rearrangement joins TRBV6-4 to TRBJ2-3; D is ambiguous. The V gene's germline CDR1 is MRHNA and CDR2 SNTAGT. Deletions cut 3 bases from V and 0 bases from J, with 4 bases between. The CDR3 sequence is 13 residues long. This CDR3 reads CASSEGSTDTQYF. The CDR3 DNA sequence: TGTGCCAGCAGTGAGGGGAGCACAGATACGCAGTATTTT.